This paragraph covers one TCR beta chain sequence. What it binds is unknown. This record belongs to a study of OX40 agonist ivuxolimab in advanced cancers. Study-level information: Males comprised 70% to 85% of the group, whose mean age was approximately 62 years (range 23 to 79).

This table comes from immunoSEQ multiplex PCR, and its TCRdb copy is limited to in-frame clones, with some not included. This table has approximately 77,000 clones, about 90% appearing once. Study conclusions and caveats: Expanded clones were, on average, more numerous among CD8+ T cells than CD4+. Among the lowest peripheral clonal expansion occurred in 0.1-3.0 mg/kg partial responders. Part of the nonresponder group also had normalized T-cell clonal expansion that was low.

This CDR3 has 18 residues. Per the germline V gene, CDR1 is SGHAT and CDR2 is FQNNGV. After removal of 5 bases from V and 7 bases from J, the junction contained 19 bases not matched to a gene. The sequencing used CD4+ or CD8+ T cells sorted from blood, collected in a trial of the OX40 agonist ivuxolimab. V gene TRBV11-2 combines with J gene TRBJ2-2; 7 bases are a match to TRBD1. The receptor's source is an adult with an advanced solid tumor such as melanoma, head and neck, liver or kidney cancer. The chain's CDR3 is CASSPLPDRQGRDGELFF. The CDR3 DNA is TGTGCCAGCAGCCCTCTCCCAGACAGACAGGGACGGGACGGGGAGCTGTTTTTT. The full variable domain, its missing parts supplied by reference TRBV11-2 and TRBJ2-2, is EAGVAQSPRYKIIEKRQSVAFWCNPISGHATLYWYQQILGQGPKLLIQFQNNGVVDDSQLPKDRFSAERLKGVDSTLKIQPAKLEDSAVYLCASSPLPDRQGRDGELFFGEGSRLTVL.